These 10 T cell receptor beta chains were sequenced from one sample in a study of cytotoxic CD8 clonotypes in ibrutinib-treated CLL. Only in-frame clones appear in the TCRdb table, and some are missing; sequencing was by immunoSEQ multiplex PCR. Found here are some 200,000 clones, approximately 68% of them singletons; the top ten hold roughly an eighth. The sequencing here drew on PBMCs, taken after 24 months of ibrutinib treatment. The receptors here all came from a human donor with chronic lymphocytic leukemia.

The chain uses TRBV5-4 and TRBJ2-7; no firm D call. This CDR3 is built from 14 residues. Trimming cost V 0 bases and J 2 bases, with 9 bases left between them. Germline assignment: CDR1 SGHNT and CDR2 YYREEE (reference sequence). The CDR3 region has the DNA TGTGCCAGCAGCTTGGTTGTGAAAGCCTACGAGCAGTACTTC. It translates to CASSLVVKAYEQYF.

This rearrangement joins TRBV5-1 to TRBJ1-1; 10 bases are a match to TRBD1. Germline values: CDR1 SGHRS, CDR2 YFSETQ. V trimming: 4 bases; J trimming: 0 bases; junction bases outside the gene matches: 3. The CDR3 length is 15 residues. The CDR3 nucleotides are TGCGCCAGCAGCCCCGGGACAGGGGTGAACACTGAAGCTTTCTTT. It is translated as CASSPGTGVNTEAFF. The full variable domain, in which reference TRBV5-1 and TRBJ1-1 provide the parts outside the CDR3, is KAGVTQTPRYLIKTRGQQVTLSCSPISGHRSVSWYQQTPGQGLQFLFEYFSETQRNKGNFPGRFSGRQFSNSRSEMNVSTLELGDSALYLCASSPGTGVNTEAFFGQGTRLTVV.

V usage is TRBV4-3 and J usage is TRBJ2-7; D not resolved. The germline CDR1 and CDR2 sequences are LGHNA and YSLEER. This CDR3 spans 14 amino acids. The V end was cut by 0 bases, the J end by 3 bases, with 9 bases between. CDR3 sequence: CASSQDQESYEQYF. In DNA form, the CDR3 reads TGCGCCAGCAGCCAAGATCAGGAGAGCTACGAGCAGTACTTC.

The chain recombines TRBV7-2 with TRBJ2-5; D may be TRBD1 or TRBD2 (5 bases each). The CDR3 has 15 amino acids. The V gene lost 4 bases and the J gene lost 0 bases, with 12 bases spanning the gap. Germline V lookup: CDR1 SGHTA, CDR2 FQGNSA. This chain's CDR3 is CASSYQRGDQETQYF. The CDR3 DNA is TGTGCCAGCAGCTACCAGAGAGGGGACCAAGAGACCCAGTACTTC.

J is TRBJ2-7 and V is TRBV7-2, with 9 bases aligning to TRBD2. Trimming took 3 bases from V and 6 from J; bases not matched to a gene: 0. Germline CDR1 reads SGHTA; CDR2 reads FQGNSA. The CDR3 spans 12 residues. CDR3 protein: CASSFSGGEQYF. The CDR3 nucleotides are TGTGCCAGCAGCTTTAGCGGGGGCGAGCAGTACTTC.

A single count supports this clone. The V call is TRBV18, the J call TRBJ2-7; D perhaps matches TRBD2 (6 bases). With 1 base removed from V and 5 bases from J, the gap between germline ends came to 15 bases. Germline CDR1 and CDR2: KGHSH and LQKENI. The CDR3 extends over 15 amino acids. The CDR3: CASSPRGGPGDEQYF. In DNA, the CDR3 is TGTGCCAGCTCACCACGGGGCGGCCCGGGGGACGAGCAGTACTTC.

This chain joins TRBV30 and TRBJ2-5, with TRBD1 as a possible D gene (5 bases). The CDR3 is 14 amino acids. The V gene's germline CDR1 is GTSNPN and CDR2 SVGIG (reference sequence). V was shortened by 3 bases and J by 1 base, with 12 bases between the two germline ends. The CDR3 nucleotides are TGTGCCTGGAGCGGAACAGACAGCCAAGAGACCCAGTACTTC. This sequence encodes CAWSGTDSQETQYF. Together with reference TRBV30 and TRBJ2-5, the CDR3 gives the full variable domain: SQTIHQWPATLVQPVGSPLSLECTVEGTSNPNLYWYRQAAGRGLQLLFYSVGIGQISSEVPQNLSASRPQDRQFILSSKKLLLSDSGFYLCAWSGTDSQETQYFGPGTRLLVL.

The rearrangement joins TRBV4-1 to TRBJ1-2; D is undetermined. V lost 2 bases, J lost 0 bases, and 10 bases lay in between. In germline, CDR1 is MGHRA, CDR2 YSYEKL. The CDR3 covers 15 residues. As DNA, the CDR3 is TGCGCCAGCAGCCAAAGCCAAAACTCTAACTATGGCTACACCTTC. It specifies CASSQSQNSNYGYTF.

J is TRBJ1-1 and V is TRBV28; D call uncertain. The V end lost 7 bases, the J end lost 1 base, and 7 bases lay between the germline ends. There are 12 residues in the CDR3. CDR1 and CDR2 from the germline V gene are MDHEN and SYDVKM. CDR3: CASTKGNTEAFF. CDR3 coding DNA: TGTGCCAGCACAAAGGGGAACACTGAAGCTTTCTTT.

This chain connects TRBV11-1 to TRBJ2-1; 10 nucleotides line up with TRBD2. Germline V gives CDR1 SGHAT, CDR2 FQDESV (reference sequence). With V trimmed by 4 bases and J by 4 bases, 7 bases remained unmatched. This CDR3 has 16 amino acids. In nucleotides, the CDR3 is TGTGCCAGCAGCTCACCAACTAGCGGGGCTTACAATGAGCAGTTCTTC. It encodes CASSSPTSGAYNEQFF.